Each of the 4 T cell receptor beta chains below was sequenced from the same sample in a study of cytotoxic CD8 clonotypes in ibrutinib-treated CLL. The assay was immunoSEQ multiplex PCR, and TCRdb's table has in-frame clones only and misses some. The sample has 300,000 to 350,000 clones, just under 80% seen once; the top ten hold roughly 7%. The sequenced sample was PBMCs, obtained before ibrutinib treatment. The receptor set was obtained from a human donor with chronic lymphocytic leukemia.

This chain's CDR3 is CASATGVAKNIQYF. For the CDR3, the DNA is TGTGCCAGCGCCACAGGGGTTGCCAAAAACATTCAGTACTTC. This chain connects TRBV6-9 to TRBJ2-4, with 7 bases that match TRBD1. The germline CDR1 and CDR2 sequences are MNHGY and SVAAGI. The CDR3 covers 14 residues. Trimming removed 8 bases from V and 1 base from J; junction bases left unmatched: 5.

The genes are TRBV9 and TRBJ2-2; 7 bases agree with TRBD2. Germline-derived CDR1 and CDR2 are SGDLS and YYNGEE. Losses at the gene ends were 4 bases for V and 3 bases for J; bases not matched to a gene: 12. The length of the CDR3 is 17 residues. In DNA form, the CDR3 reads TGTGCCAGCAGCACAACTCTGACTAGCTGGGACACCGGGGAGCTGTTTTTT. It specifies CASSTTLTSWDTGELFF.

This chain uses TRBV4-1 with TRBJ2-7, with D tentatively TRBD1 (5 bases). The length of the CDR3 is 14 residues. Trimming removed 4 bases at V and 2 bases at J, with 12 bases between. Germline CDR1 MGHRA, CDR2 YSYEKL. CDR3 coding DNA: TGCGCCAGCAGCCCAGGGAATCGGGCCTACGAGCAGTACTTC. It is translated as CASSPGNRAYEQYF.

Written as DNA, the CDR3 is TGTGCCAGCAGTTTTTCGTCCGGGAAGATCTATGGCTACACCTTC. This gives the protein CASSFSSGKIYGYTF. This chain links TRBV27 with TRBJ1-2; D unresolved. Germline V gene lookup returns CDR1 MNHEY and CDR2 SMNVEV (reference sequence). V was cut by 3 bases and J by 4 bases, with 15 bases left in between. This CDR3 contains 15 residues.